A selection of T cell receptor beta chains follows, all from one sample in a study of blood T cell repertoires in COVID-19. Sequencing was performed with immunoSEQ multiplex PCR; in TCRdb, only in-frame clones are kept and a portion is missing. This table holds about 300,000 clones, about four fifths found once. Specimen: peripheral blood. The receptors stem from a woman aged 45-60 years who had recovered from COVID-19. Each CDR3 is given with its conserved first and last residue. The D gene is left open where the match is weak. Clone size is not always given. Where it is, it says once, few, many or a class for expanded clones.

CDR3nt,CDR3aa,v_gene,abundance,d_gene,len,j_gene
TGCGCCAGCAGCCAAGATCGGGGATGGGGGGACGGCGAGCAGTACTTC,CASSQDRGWGDGEQYF,TRBV4-3,few,NA,16,TRBJ2-7
TGTGCCAGCAGTTACTTGTGGGGCTCAAGCAATCAGCCCCAGCATTTT,CASSYLWGSSNQPQHF,TRBV6-2/TRBV6-3,NA,NA,16,TRBJ1-5
TGTGCCAGCAGCCCCTCGAGACTTACGCAGTATTTT,CASSPSRLTQYF,TRBV11-2,NA,NA,12,TRBJ2-3
TGTGCCACCAGCAGAGATGCGGGGGCGACAGATACGCAGTATTTT,CATSRDAGATDTQYF,TRBV15,NA,NA,15,TRBJ2-3
TGTGCCAGCAGCTTAGGCGACAGGGGCGGAGGGGAAAAACTGTTTTTT,CASSLGDRGGGEKLFF,TRBV7-2,few,TRBD1,16,TRBJ1-4
TGTGCCAGCAGACTAGTTTCGTACGAGCAGTACTTC,CASRLVSYEQYF,TRBV6-5,NA,NA,12,TRBJ2-7
TGTGCCAGCAGCTTACGACAACCCAGACGGCTGGATATCTACACCTTC,CASSLRQPRRLDIYTF,TRBV5-6,NA,NA,16,TRBJ1-2
TGTGCCAGTGGAAACCGGGACAGGGGAGCAGATACGCAGTATTTT,CASGNRDRGADTQYF,TRBV19,NA,TRBD1,15,TRBJ2-3
TGTGCCAGCAGTCCTAGCGGGAGCCGCACAGATACGCAGTATTTT,CASSPSGSRTDTQYF,TRBV6-4,NA,TRBD2,15,TRBJ2-3
TGTGCTAGTGGTTTGGTACTTGGAGCGGGAGTCCCCTACGAGCAGTACTTC,CASGLVLGAGVPYEQYF,TRBV12-5,NA,TRBD2,17,TRBJ2-7
TGTGCCAGTAGTATAGGGGCCGCTGCAGATACGCAGTATTTT,CASSIGAAADTQYF,TRBV19,NA,NA,14,TRBJ2-3
TGCAGCGCCGGTGGCGGGCCAAACACCGGGGAGCTGTTTTTT,CSAGGGPNTGELFF,TRBV29-1,NA,NA,14,TRBJ2-2
TGTGCCAGCAGCTCTAGCGGAGCCAAAAACATTCAGTACTTC,CASSSSGAKNIQYF,TRBV6-2/TRBV6-3,NA,TRBD2,14,TRBJ2-4
TGTGCCTGGAGCACCTTTGTGGGGGCATATAATTCACCCCTCCACTTT,CAWSTFVGAYNSPLHF,TRBV30,NA,NA,16,TRBJ1-6
TGTGCCAGCAGCGCGACAGGGTGGGCTAATGAAAAACTGTTTTTT,CASSATGWANEKLFF,TRBV7-9,NA,TRBD1,15,TRBJ1-4